This T cell receptor beta chain was captured by sequencing in a study of blood T cell repertoires in COVID-19. Study background: The samples span acute and convalescent COVID-19 from the United States, Italy and Spain. Sources were T cells, B-cell-depleted T cells, or PBMCs; the material itself was cDNA or gDNA.

Germline-derived CDR1 and CDR2 are SEHNR and FQNEAQ (reference sequence). V lost 4 bases, J lost 0 bases, and 5 bases stayed unmatched. The CDR3 sequence is 16 residues long. Per the authors' pipeline: Reference gene primer amplification yielded estimated nucleated cell counts. Generated by immunoSEQ multiplex PCR, the TCRdb table keeps only in-frame clones and is missing some. Clonal size and the V and J genes are those of that table, whereas D and trimming came from the DNA. The table shows roughly 200,000 clones, with more than 75% occurring only once. The chain joins TRBV7-9 to TRBJ2-1; 8 bases agree with TRBD2. The receptor comes from a woman in her 50s with active or convalescent COVID-19. Sequenced: peripheral blood. CDR3 region: CASSSLAGRSYNEQFF. CDR3 sequence (DNA): TGTGCCAGCAGCTCTTTAGCGGGGCGCTCCTACAATGAGCAGTTCTTC.